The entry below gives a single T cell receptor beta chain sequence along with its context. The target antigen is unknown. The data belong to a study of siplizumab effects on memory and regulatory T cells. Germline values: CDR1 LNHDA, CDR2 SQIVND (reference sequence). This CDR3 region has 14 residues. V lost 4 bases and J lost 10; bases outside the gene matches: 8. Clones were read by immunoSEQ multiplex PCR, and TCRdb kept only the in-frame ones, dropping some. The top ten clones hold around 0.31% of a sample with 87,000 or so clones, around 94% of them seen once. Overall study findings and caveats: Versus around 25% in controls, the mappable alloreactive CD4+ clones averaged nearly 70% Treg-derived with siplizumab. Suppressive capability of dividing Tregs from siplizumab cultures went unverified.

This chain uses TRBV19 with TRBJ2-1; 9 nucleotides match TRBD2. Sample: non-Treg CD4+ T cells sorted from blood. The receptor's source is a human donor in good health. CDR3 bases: TGTGCCAGTAGTAAGGTAGCGGGAGAGGGGGAGCAGTTCTTC. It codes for CASSKVAGEGEQFF.